This T cell receptor beta chain was identified during a study of T cells expressing NK-cell markers. The germline V gene has CDR1 SGDLS and CDR2 YYNGEE. CDR3 length: 15 amino acids. Reprocessing the 5' RACE reads, TCRdb reports a single entry for every CDR3 protein and omits DNA. The sample's table shows about 260,000 distinct CDR3 sequences. The sequencing sample was made of blood T cells: a sorted CD56 or NKG2C T cell subset, CD4+ or CD8+ T cells, or bulk PBMC T cells (not recorded which). The TCR comes from a man between 18 and 35 years old in good health. The rearrangement links TRBV9 to TRBJ1-5; no DNA is available, so the TRBD1 call from TCRdb remains unchecked. CDR3 region: CASSVGWGQGQPQHF. Full variable domain (rest looked up from reference TRBV9 and TRBJ1-5): DSGVTQTPKHLITATGQRVTLRCSPRSGDLSVYWYQQSLDQGLQFLIQYYNGEERAKGNILERFSAQQFPDLHSELNLSSLELGDSALYFCASSVGWGQGQPQHFGDGTRLSIL.